These 10 T cell receptor beta chains share one sample of origin, sequenced in a study of blood T cell repertoires in COVID-19. Sequenced by immunoSEQ multiplex PCR; TCRdb stores in-frame clones only, minus some. The repertoire consists of about 340,000 clones, with around 88% occurring once and the leading ten covering 2.5% to 3.5%. The sequencing sample was made of peripheral blood. The receptors stem from a man in his thirties or forties with active or convalescent COVID-19.

This clone was recorded a few times. The chain employs TRBV11-3 and TRBJ1-1, with TRBD1 as a possible D gene (6 bases). V gave up 2 bases and J gave up 12 bases, with 10 bases separating them. Looked up from germline, CDR1 is SGHNT and CDR2 is YENEEA. CDR3 length: 11 residues. The CDR3 DNA follows: TGTGCCAGCAGCTTAATCGGACAGACTTTCTTT. Amino acid sequence: CASSLIGQTFF.

CDR3 protein: CASSVVASSDTQYF. The CDR3 DNA follows: TGTGCCAGCAGCGTAGTTGCTAGCTCGGATACGCAGTATTTT. The chain is built from TRBV9 and TRBJ2-3; a possible D gene is TRBD2 (5 bases). The CDR3 runs 14 residues. Trimming pared 0 bases from V and 6 bases from J, leaving 11 bases between. Germline loops: CDR1 SGDLS, CDR2 YYNGEE.

The genes are TRBV13 and TRBJ1-4; TRBD1 might be the D (6 bases). The V gene's germline CDR1 is PRHDT and CDR2 FYEKMQ (reference sequence). The CDR3 has 17 residues. The V and J ends lost 5 bases and 0 bases respectively, with 16 bases between them. CDR3 coding DNA: TGTGCCAGCAGCCCCCAGGGGTTTAAGTCAACTAATGAAAAACTGTTTTTT. This translates into CASSPQGFKSTNEKLFF.

V and J are TRBV9 and TRBJ1-3, with D perhaps TRBD1 (6 bases). From germline, CDR1 is SGDLS and CDR2 YYNGEE. The germline V and J ends were trimmed by 2 bases and 8 bases, with 17 bases remaining between them. CDR3 length: 15 residues. CDR3 amino acids: CASSVSMGAGDTIYF. Here the CDR3 DNA reads TGTGCCAGCAGCGTTAGCATGGGGGCCGGGGACACCATATATTTT.

This sequence joins TRBV7-2 and TRBJ2-6; TRBD1 agrees at 7 bases. There are 15 residues in the CDR3. J gave up 0 bases and V 8 bases, and 4 bases lay outside the gene matches. CDR1 SGHTA and CDR2 FQGNSA come from the germline V gene. CDR3 amino acids: CASAGGHSGANVLTF. The DNA for the CDR3 is TGTGCCAGCGCAGGGGGTCACTCTGGGGCCAACGTCCTGACTTTC.

This chain connects TRBV19 to TRBJ2-7; tentative D call: TRBD1 (5 bases). Germline loops: CDR1 LNHDA, CDR2 SQIVND (reference sequence). This CDR3 is 12 amino acids long. Trimming took 5 bases from V and 2 from J, leaving 7 bases between them. The CDR3 nucleotides are TGTGCCAGTAGTGAAGGGGCCTACGAGCAGTACTTC. This gives the protein CASSEGAYEQYF.

The V gene is TRBV11-2, the J gene TRBJ2-1, with D possibly TRBD1 on 6 matching bases. The germline V gene has CDR1 SGHAT and CDR2 FQNNGV. This CDR3 contains 14 residues. The V end was cut by 4 bases, the J end by 9 bases, with 16 bases between. The CDR3 spells CASSSDRTASEQFF. In nucleotides, the CDR3 is TGTGCCAGCAGCTCAGACAGGACAGCCAGTGAGCAGTTCTTC.

The chain combines TRBV28 with TRBJ2-2; TRBD2 agrees at 7 bases. With 3 bases clipped from V and 4 bases from J, the junction kept 8 bases outside the gene matches. Germline V gene data show CDR1 as MDHEN and CDR2 as SYDVKM. This CDR3 has 16 amino acids. The CDR3 loop is CASSFGGSLSTGELFF. For the CDR3, the DNA is TGTGCCAGCAGTTTCGGCGGGAGTCTAAGCACCGGGGAGCTGTTTTTT. Based on the CDR3 plus reference TRBV28 and TRBJ2-2, the full variable domain is DVKVTQSSRYLVKRTGEKVFLECVQDMDHENMFWYRQDPGLGLRLIYFSYDVKMKEKGDIPEGYSVSREKKERFSLILESASTNQTSMYLCASSFGGSLSTGELFFGEGSRLTVL.

This clone was counted only a few times. This chain links TRBV30 with TRBJ1-2; 9 bases map to TRBD1. CDR3 length equals 12 residues. Germline lookup yields CDR1 GTSNPN and CDR2 SVGIG (reference sequence). With 5 bases clipped from V and 4 bases from J, the junction kept 2 bases outside the gene matches. The chain's CDR3 is CAWGDRVYGYTF. The CDR3 bases are TGTGCCTGGGGGGACAGGGTCTATGGCTACACCTTC.

The chain recombines TRBV28 with TRBJ2-1, with TRBD1 matching over 7 bases. Trimming cost V 5 bases and J 0 bases; bases outside gene matches: 7. The CDR3 sequence is 16 residues long. CDR1 is MDHEN and CDR2 is SYDVKM in the germline V gene. The CDR3 nucleotides read TGTGCCAGCAGTAGGACAGGACTTAGCTCCTACAATGAGCAGTTCTTC. It encodes CASSRTGLSSYNEQFF.